The clone carrying this T cell receptor (beta chain) was recorded at least ten times. These data come from a study of blood T cells in healthy people across ages. Germline lookup yields CDR1 SGHRS and CDR2 YFSETQ. The CDR3 has 11 residues. Trimming removed 5 bases at V and 2 bases at J, with 4 bases between. The use of a sample-barcoded 5' primer and a J-beta primer mix characterized a second PCR of roughly 6 to 11 cycles. A single record per CDR3 protein comes from TCRdb applying MiXCR to the 5' RACE reads. The profile shows hundreds of thousands of distinct CDR3 sequences, about 32% of them singletons.

The chain joins TRBV5-1 to TRBJ2-5; D is undetermined. The specimen was blood. This TCR derives from a woman aged 80 or over in good health. The CDR3 sequence: CASRGQETQYF. As DNA, the CDR3 is TGCGCCAGCAGGGGTCAAGAGACCCAGTACTTC. The variable domain in full, with the rest retrieved from reference TRBV5-1 and TRBJ2-5, is KAGVTQTPRYLIKTRGQQVTLSCSPISGHRSVSWYQQTPGQGLQFLFEYFSETQRNKGNFPGRFSGRQFSNSRSEMNVSTLELGDSALYLCASRGQETQYFGPGTRLLVL.